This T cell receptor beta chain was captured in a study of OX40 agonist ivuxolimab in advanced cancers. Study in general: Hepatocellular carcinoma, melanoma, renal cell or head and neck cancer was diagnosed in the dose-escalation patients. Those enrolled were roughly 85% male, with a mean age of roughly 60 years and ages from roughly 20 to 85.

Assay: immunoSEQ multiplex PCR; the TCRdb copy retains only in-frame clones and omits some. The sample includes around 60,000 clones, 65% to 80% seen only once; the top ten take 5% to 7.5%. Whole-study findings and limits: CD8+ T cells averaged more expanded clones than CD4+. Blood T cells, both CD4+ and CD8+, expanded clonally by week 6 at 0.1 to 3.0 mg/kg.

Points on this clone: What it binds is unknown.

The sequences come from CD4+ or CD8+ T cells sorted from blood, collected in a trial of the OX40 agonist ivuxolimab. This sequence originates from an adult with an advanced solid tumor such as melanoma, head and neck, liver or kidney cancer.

The CDR3 DNA is TGTGCCATCAGTCGGGACAGCGGAAATCAGCCCCAGCATTTT. The encoded protein is CAISRDSGNQPQHF. V usage is TRBV10-3 and J usage is TRBJ1-5; TRBD1 matches 7 bases. This CDR3 spans 14 amino acids. V shed 5 bases and J 4 bases; nucleotides not matched to a gene: 5. Germline loops: CDR1 ENHRY, CDR2 SYGVKD.